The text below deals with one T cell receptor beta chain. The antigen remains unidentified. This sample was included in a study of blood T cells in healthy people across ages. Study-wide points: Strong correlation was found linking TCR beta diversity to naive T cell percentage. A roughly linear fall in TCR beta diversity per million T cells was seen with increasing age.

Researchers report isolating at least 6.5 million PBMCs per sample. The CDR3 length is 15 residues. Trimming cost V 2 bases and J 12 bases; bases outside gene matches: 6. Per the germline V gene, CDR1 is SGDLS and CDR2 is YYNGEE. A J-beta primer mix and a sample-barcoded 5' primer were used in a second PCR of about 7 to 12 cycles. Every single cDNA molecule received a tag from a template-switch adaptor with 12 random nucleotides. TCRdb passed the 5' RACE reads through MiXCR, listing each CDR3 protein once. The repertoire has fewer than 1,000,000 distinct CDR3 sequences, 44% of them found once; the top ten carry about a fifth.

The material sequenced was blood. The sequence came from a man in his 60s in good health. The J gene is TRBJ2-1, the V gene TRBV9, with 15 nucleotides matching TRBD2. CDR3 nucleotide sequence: TGTGCCAGCAGCGTCGAACCGGGACTAGCGGGAGGGCAGTTCTTC. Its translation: CASSVEPGLAGGQFF.